This is a list of T cell receptor beta chains from one sample in a study of graft-versus-host responses after intestinal transplantation. The antigens of these receptors remain unknown. The repertoire was sequenced with immunoSEQ multiplex PCR; TCRdb's copy has only in-frame clones and lacks some. The data contain more than 90,000 clones, around 90% of them singletons. The sample here was unstimulated CD4+ T cells sorted from spleen or lymph node cells, taken before transplant. The receptors derive from a human donor who was the organ donor for an intestinal transplant. CDR3s include the opening cysteine and the closing phenylalanine or tryptophan. Each record gives: D gene, V gene, J gene, clone size, CDR3 protein, CDR3 DNA. The D gene is left open where the match is weak. Expanded clones get a size class; other rows say once, few or many, or leave the size out.

TRBD1	TRBV4-2	TRBJ1-1	.	CASSQDGQGWTEAFF	TGTGCCAGCAGCCAAGACGGACAGGGCTGGACTGAAGCTTTCTTT
.	TRBV20-1	TRBJ2-7	.	CSGGRDEQYF	TGCAGTGGAGGGCGGGACGAGCAGTACTTC
TRBD2	TRBV5-1	TRBJ2-1	once	CATRLTSGSLWEQFF	TGCGCCACCAGACTCACTAGCGGGAGTCTGTGGGAGCAGTTCTTC
.	TRBV2	TRBJ1-1	.	CASSDGTNTEAFF	TGTGCCAGCAGTGACGGGACGAACACTGAAGCTTTCTTT
.	TRBV5-4	TRBJ1-3	.	CASSTDSPRSGNTIYF	TGTGCCAGCAGTACGGACAGTCCGAGGTCTGGAAACACCATATATTTT
.	TRBV10-3	TRBJ2-1	once	CAISSIGSNEQFF	TGTGCCATCTCCTCTATCGGTAGCAATGAGCAGTTCTTC
.	TRBV5-4	TRBJ2-2	once	CASSSWPSNTGELFF	TGTGCCAGCAGCTCCTGGCCATCGAACACCGGGGAGCTGTTTTTT
TRBD2	TRBV19	TRBJ2-5	.	CATLAGGPGETQYF	TGTGCCACCTTAGCGGGAGGGCCCGGGGAGACCCAGTACTTC
TRBD1	TRBV6-5	TRBJ2-1	.	CASRRQGAGEQFF	TGTGCCAGCAGGAGACAGGGGGCGGGTGAGCAGTTCTTC
.	TRBV5-1	TRBJ2-3	.	CASSHGLSTDTQYF	TGCGCCAGCAGCCACGGACTTAGCACAGATACGCAGTATTTT
.	TRBV2	TRBJ2-2	.	CASSERGQQGPFSGELFF	TGTGCCAGCAGTGAACGGGGGCAGCAGGGTCCTTTTTCCGGGGAGCTGTTTTTT
.	TRBV5-4	TRBJ2-5	once	CASSIGSQETQYF	TGTGCCAGCAGCATCGGGAGCCAAGAGACCCAGTACTTC
.	TRBV7-8	TRBJ2-5	.	CASSPSWQETQYF	TGTGCCAGCAGCCCATCCTGGCAAGAGACCCAGTACTTC
.	TRBV11-3	TRBJ2-3	.	CASSRGSSTDTQYF	TGTGCCAGCAGCCGCGGGTCCAGCACAGATACGCAGTATTTT
TRBD2	TRBV30	TRBJ2-5	.	CAWSRVDRWYSGRKETQYF	TGTGCCTGGAGTCGGGTGGACAGGTGGTATAGCGGGAGGAAAGAGACCCAGTACTTC
TRBD2	TRBV7-2	TRBJ2-1	.	CASSLKPGGPGEQFF	TGTGCCAGCAGCTTAAAACCGGGAGGGCCTGGTGAGCAGTTCTTC
TRBD2	TRBV6-4	TRBJ2-3	.	CASSDGPSGGRDTQYF	TGTGCCAGCAGTGACGGCCCTAGCGGAGGGAGGGATACGCAGTATTTT
.	TRBV4-2	TRBJ1-2	.	CASSQKHYGYTF	TGTGCCAGCAGCCAAAAACACTATGGCTACACCTTC
.	TRBV4-1	TRBJ2-7	.	CASSQAPRGVHGLGEQYF	TGCGCCAGCAGCCAAGCTCCCCGAGGGGTTCATGGTTTAGGCGAGCAGTACTTC
.	TRBV13	TRBJ2-7	few	CASSLRQGISYEQYF	TGTGCCAGCAGCTTACGTCAGGGGATCAGCTACGAGCAGTACTTC
TRBD1	TRBV19	TRBJ1-2	.	CASSIGTGSTYGYTF	TGTGCCAGTAGTATAGGGACAGGTTCTACGTATGGCTACACCTTC
.	TRBV21-1	TRBJ1-4	.	CASSKRSGQPDTYEKLFF	TGTGCCAGCAGCAAAAGATCAGGGCAGCCTGATACCTATGAAAAACTGTTTTTT
TRBD2	TRBV5-1	TRBJ2-7	once	CASSLGYIAGEGYEQYF	TGCGCCAGCAGCTTGGGATACATAGCGGGAGAGGGCTACGAGCAGTACTTC
TRBD1	TRBV19	TRBJ1-1	once	CASSTTGDTEAFF	TGTGCCAGTAGTACTACAGGGGACACTGAAGCTTTCTTT
.	TRBV7-9	TRBJ2-3	.	CASSRPTGSGTDTQYF	TGTGCCAGCAGCCGGCCCACAGGGTCTGGCACAGATACGCAGTATTTT
TRBD1	TRBV7-2	TRBJ1-3	.	CASSLAPGGMDTIYF	TGTGCCAGCAGCTTAGCGCCAGGGGGCATGGACACCATATATTTT
.	TRBV27	TRBJ1-1	.	CASSLGGRVATEAFF	TGTGCCAGCAGTTTAGGGGGGAGGGTCGCCACTGAAGCTTTCTTT
TRBD1	TRBV6-5	TRBJ1-4	.	CASRRQGIYEKLFF	TGTGCCAGCAGGAGACAGGGGATTTATGAAAAACTGTTTTTT
.	TRBV4-2	TRBJ1-4	.	CASSQETGRSEKLFF	TGTGCCAGCAGCCAAGAAACAGGGCGGAGTGAAAAACTGTTTTTT
.	TRBV9	TRBJ2-1	.	CASSVNPGPSFYNEQFF	TGTGCCAGCAGCGTTAATCCGGGACCTTCCTTCTACAATGAGCAGTTCTTC
.	TRBV19	TRBJ1-1	once	CASSIVVGLGTEAFF	TGTGCCAGTAGTATAGTAGTCGGGTTGGGCACTGAAGCTTTCTTT
.	TRBV6-6	TRBJ2-7	.	CASSYSQVYEQYF	TGTGCCAGCAGTTACTCCCAGGTATACGAGCAGTACTTC
TRBD2	TRBV7-8	TRBJ2-2	.	CASSLGLASGSIGELFF	TGTGCCAGCAGCTTAGGGTTGGCTAGCGGGAGTATTGGGGAGCTGTTTTTT
TRBD1	TRBV5-4	TRBJ2-3	.	CASSRDRSTDTQYF	TGTGCCAGCAGCAGGGACAGGAGCACAGATACGCAGTATTTT
.	TRBV6-1	TRBJ2-1	.	CASSELAASGSYNEQFF	TGTGCCAGCAGTGAATTAGCTGCCTCGGGGTCCTACAATGAGCAGTTCTTC
.	TRBV27	TRBJ2-3	.	CASSLYSQGPDTQYF	TGTGCCAGCAGTTTATATTCCCAGGGCCCAGATACGCAGTATTTT
.	TRBV29-1	TRBJ1-1	.	CSVAKGSGGTEAFF	TGCAGCGTCGCAAAGGGATCCGGGGGCACTGAAGCTTTCTTT
.	TRBV7-3	TRBJ2-1	once	CASSFGPDNEQFF	TGTGCCAGCAGCTTCGGACCGGATAATGAGCAGTTCTTC
.	TRBV27	TRBJ1-2	.	CASSLDRGYGYTF	TGTGCCAGCAGTTTAGACAGAGGGTATGGCTACACCTTC
TRBD2	TRBV2	TRBJ2-2	.	CASTGTSGNTGELFF	TGTGCCAGCACCGGGACTAGCGGGAACACCGGGGAGCTGTTTTTT
.	TRBV5-6	TRBJ1-5	.	CASSSRGGNQPQHF	TGTGCCAGCAGCTCAAGAGGGGGCAATCAGCCCCAGCATTTT
TRBD2	TRBV30	TRBJ2-1	.	CAWTQGKLAGDEQFF	TGTGCCTGGACCCAGGGGAAACTAGCGGGAGATGAGCAGTTCTTC
.	TRBV29-1	TRBJ1-1	.	CSVAGTSKNTEAFF	TGCAGCGTTGCAGGGACCAGTAAGAACACTGAAGCTTTCTTT
TRBD2	TRBV7-2	TRBJ2-1	.	CASRPTSGTRNEQFF	TGTGCCAGCAGGCCAACTAGCGGGACTAGGAATGAGCAGTTCTTC
.	TRBV30	TRBJ1-1	.	CAWRENTEAFF	TGTGCCTGGAGGGAAAACACTGAAGCTTTCTTT
.	TRBV7-9	TRBJ2-5	.	CASSLSHRQETQYF	TGTGCCAGCAGCTTAAGTCACAGGCAAGAGACCCAGTACTTC
TRBD1	TRBV11-3	TRBJ2-7	.	CASSLGRGSYEQYF	TGTGCCAGCAGCTTAGGCAGGGGGTCCTACGAGCAGTACTTC
TRBD1	TRBV18	TRBJ1-5	once	CASSPSTGNSNQPQHF	TGTGCCAGCTCACCATCGACAGGGAATAGCAATCAGCCCCAGCATTTT
TRBD2	TRBV18	TRBJ2-1	.	CASSLGLAGAYNEQFF	TGTGCCAGCTCTCTCGGACTAGCGGGAGCCTACAATGAGCAGTTCTTC
TRBD1	TRBV2	TRBJ1-5	once	CASGQGMSQPQHF	TGTGCCAGTGGACAGGGGATGAGTCAGCCCCAGCATTTT
.	TRBV4-1	TRBJ2-1	.	CASSPHAAGYNEQFF	TGCGCCAGCAGCCCACATGCAGCGGGCTACAATGAGCAGTTCTTC
TRBD1	TRBV5-4	TRBJ1-4	.	CASSWAGGAKLFF	TGTGCCAGCAGCTGGGCAGGGGGGGCAAAACTGTTTTTT
TRBD2	TRBV2	TRBJ2-5	.	CASSEALGLAGMKTQYF	TGTGCCAGCAGTGAAGCGCTTGGGCTAGCGGGGATGAAGACCCAGTACTTC